A selection of T cell receptor beta chains follows, all from one sample in a study of chemoradiotherapy in HPV16-positive cancers. The protocol was immunoSEQ multiplex PCR, while the TCRdb copy is restricted to in-frame clones and leaves out a portion. Of approximately 5,400 clones in the sample, approximately 71% were seen once. Specimen: tumor tissue, collected from a patient who underwent chemoradiotherapy. Every receptor here comes from a human donor with HPV-associated anogenital cancer. Both conserved end residues are part of each CDR3. D genes are given only for firm matches. Clone size, where shown, is once, few, many, or a class for clones that have expanded.

j_gene	len	d_gene	abundance	v_gene	CDR3nt	CDR3aa
TRBJ1-2	16	NA	NA	TRBV4-1	TGCGCCAGCAGCCAAGGGGCCCAGGGGTATAACTATGGCTACACCTTC	CASSQGAQGYNYGYTF
TRBJ2-5	13	TRBD1	NA	TRBV7-8	TGTGCCAGCAGCAGCAGGGGGCGAGAGACCCAGTACTTC	CASSSRGRETQYF
TRBJ2-7	11	NA	NA	TRBV5-5	TGTGCCAGCAGCCGAGAGGACGAGCAGTACTTC	CASSREDEQYF
TRBJ1-2	14	NA	NA	TRBV11-2	TGTGCCAGCAGCTTTGGGGGGTCGGACCGAGGCTACACCTTC	CASSFGGSDRGYTF
TRBJ1-1	15	TRBD1	NA	TRBV7-8	TGTGCCAGCAGCTGGGGAGGGACAGAGAACACTGAAGCTTTCTTT	CASSWGGTENTEAFF
TRBJ2-3	11	NA	NA	TRBV4-1	TGCGCCAGCAAAGCGGGAGATACGCAGTATTTT	CASKAGDTQYF
TRBJ2-1	16	TRBD2	NA	TRBV19	TGTGCCAGTAGGGCAAGTAGCGGGAGCCGCAACAATGAGCAGTTCTTC	CASRASSGSRNNEQFF
TRBJ2-1	16	TRBD2	once	TRBV27	TGTGCCAGCAGTGACGGGACTAGCGGGCAGTACAATGAGCAGTTCTTC	CASSDGTSGQYNEQFF
TRBJ1-3	16	NA	NA	TRBV6-5	TGTGCCAGCAGTTACGATGGGGGCTTTTCTGGAAACACCATATATTTT	CASSYDGGFSGNTIYF
TRBJ2-7	14	NA	NA	TRBV30	TGTGCCTGGAGGGGCTATAGCCCGACGGGGGAGCAGTACTTC	CAWRGYSPTGEQYF
TRBJ2-5	14	NA	NA	TRBV7-2	TGTGCCAGCAGCTTAGCGCTGGATCAAGAGACCCAGTACTTC	CASSLALDQETQYF
TRBJ2-7	14	TRBD2	NA	TRBV10-3	TGTGCCATCAGTGGTGGGACTATCTCCTACGAGCAGTACTTC	CAISGGTISYEQYF
TRBJ2-1	14	NA	NA	TRBV28	TGTGCCAGCAGTTTCCCCGACTACCGTGGTGAGCAGTTCTTC	CASSFPDYRGEQFF
TRBJ2-2	15	TRBD1	NA	TRBV2	TGTGCCAGCAGTGAGATCCAAGGACAGGCCGGGGAGCTGTTTTTT	CASSEIQGQAGELFF
TRBJ2-7	18	TRBD1	NA	TRBV28	TGTGCCAGCAGTCTCTACATTGATGGACAGGGGTCTTCCTACGAGCAGTACTTC	CASSLYIDGQGSSYEQYF
TRBJ2-2	15	NA	NA	TRBV11-3	TGTGCCAGCAGCCGCCGGGCCATAGCCCCCGGGGAGCTGTTTTTT	CASSRRAIAPGELFF
TRBJ2-1	17	NA	NA	TRBV19	TGTGCCAGTAGTATAGGGGCTGGGGGGTCGGCCTACAATGAGCAGTTCTTC	CASSIGAGGSAYNEQFF
TRBJ2-5	14	NA	NA	TRBV5-1	TGCGCCAGCAGCTTGCCTGGGGGCTTGGAGACCCAGTACTTC	CASSLPGGLETQYF
TRBJ2-5	15	NA	few	TRBV5-1	TGCGCCAGCAGCGGGAGACAGGCGGCGCAAGAGACCCAGTACTTC	CASSGRQAAQETQYF
TRBJ2-2	15	TRBD1	NA	TRBV6-5	TGTGCCAGCAGACCGGACAGGGGGCGCGCCGGGGAGCTGTTTTTT	CASRPDRGRAGELFF